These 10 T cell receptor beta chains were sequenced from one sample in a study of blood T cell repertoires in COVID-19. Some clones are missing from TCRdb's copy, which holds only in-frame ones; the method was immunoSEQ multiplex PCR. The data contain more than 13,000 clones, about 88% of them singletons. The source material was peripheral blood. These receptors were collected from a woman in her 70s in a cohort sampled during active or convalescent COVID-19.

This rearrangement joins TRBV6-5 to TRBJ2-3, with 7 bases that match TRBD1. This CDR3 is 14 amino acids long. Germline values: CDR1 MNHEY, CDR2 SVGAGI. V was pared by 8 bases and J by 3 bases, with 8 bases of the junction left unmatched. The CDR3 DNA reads TGTGCCAGCCACGAGGGGGCTGGGACAGATACGCAGTATTTT. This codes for CASHEGAGTDTQYF.

The chain's CDR3 is CASSLGGAADTQYF. Written as DNA, the CDR3 is TGCGCCAGCAGCTTGGGTGGAGCTGCAGATACGCAGTATTTT. This chain connects TRBV5-1 to TRBJ2-3; no definite D call. Germline CDR1 is SGHRS and CDR2 is YFSETQ. This CDR3 has 14 amino acids. V was clipped by 0 bases and J by 4 bases, with 9 bases between them.

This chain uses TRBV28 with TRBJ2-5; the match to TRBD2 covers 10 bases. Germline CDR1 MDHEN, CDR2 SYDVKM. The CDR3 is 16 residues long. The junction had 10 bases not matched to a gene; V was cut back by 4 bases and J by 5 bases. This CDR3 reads CASSSGTSGAGETQYF. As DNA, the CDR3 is TGTGCCAGCAGTTCGGGAACTAGCGGGGCTGGGGAGACCCAGTACTTC.

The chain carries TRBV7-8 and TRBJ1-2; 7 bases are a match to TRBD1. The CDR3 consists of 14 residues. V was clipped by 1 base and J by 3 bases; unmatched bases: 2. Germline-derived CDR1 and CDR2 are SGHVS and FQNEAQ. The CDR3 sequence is CASSLVGQHYGYTF. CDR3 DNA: TGTGCCAGCAGCTTAGTGGGACAGCACTATGGCTACACCTTC. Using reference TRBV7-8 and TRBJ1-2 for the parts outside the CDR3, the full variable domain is GAGVSQSPRYKVAKRGQDVALRCDPISGHVSLFWYQQALGQGPEFLTYFQNEAQLDKSGLPSDRFFAERPEGSVSTLKIQRTQQEDSAVYLCASSLVGQHYGYTFGSGTRLTVV.

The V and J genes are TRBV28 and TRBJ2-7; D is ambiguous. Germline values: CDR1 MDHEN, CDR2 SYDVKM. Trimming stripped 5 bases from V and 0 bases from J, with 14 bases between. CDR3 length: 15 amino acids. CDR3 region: CASSIGVTGSYEQYF. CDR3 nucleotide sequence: TGTGCCAGCAGTATCGGTGTGACGGGCTCCTACGAGCAGTACTTC.

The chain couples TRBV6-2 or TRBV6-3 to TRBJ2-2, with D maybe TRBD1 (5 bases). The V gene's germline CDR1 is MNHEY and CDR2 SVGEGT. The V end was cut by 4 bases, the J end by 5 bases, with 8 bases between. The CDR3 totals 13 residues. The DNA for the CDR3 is TGTGCCAGCAGTTCACAGGCAACCGGGGAGCTGTTTTTT. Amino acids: CASSSQATGELFF.

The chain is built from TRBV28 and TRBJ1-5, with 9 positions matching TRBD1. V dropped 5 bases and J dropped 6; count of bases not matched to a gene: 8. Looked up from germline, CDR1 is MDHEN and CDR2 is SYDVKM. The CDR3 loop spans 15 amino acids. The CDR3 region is CASSLRQGVGQPQHF. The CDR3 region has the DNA TGTGCCAGCAGTCTACGACAGGGGGTTGGTCAGCCCCAGCATTTT.

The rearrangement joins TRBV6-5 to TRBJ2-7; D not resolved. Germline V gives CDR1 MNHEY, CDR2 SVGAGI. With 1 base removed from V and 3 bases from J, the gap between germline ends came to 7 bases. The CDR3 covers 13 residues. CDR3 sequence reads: CASSYLGSYEQYF. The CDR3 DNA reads TGTGCCAGCAGTTACTTGGGCAGCTACGAGCAGTACTTC.

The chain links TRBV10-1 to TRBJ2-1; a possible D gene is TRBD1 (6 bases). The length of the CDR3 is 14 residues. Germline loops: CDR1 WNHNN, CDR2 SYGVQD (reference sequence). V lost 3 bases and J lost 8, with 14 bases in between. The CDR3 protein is CASSDPGARDEQFF. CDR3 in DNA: TGCGCCAGCAGTGATCCAGGGGCTAGGGATGAGCAGTTCTTC.

CDR3 loop: CATSGGAYNEQFF. CDR3 coding DNA: TGTGCCACTAGCGGGGGGGCCTACAATGAGCAGTTCTTC. The V gene is TRBV24-1, the J gene TRBJ2-1; 11 bases align to TRBD2. Germline V gene data show CDR1 as KGHDR and CDR2 as SFDVKD. V lost 10 bases to trimming and J lost 2 bases; unmatched junction nucleotides: 0. The CDR3 runs 13 residues.